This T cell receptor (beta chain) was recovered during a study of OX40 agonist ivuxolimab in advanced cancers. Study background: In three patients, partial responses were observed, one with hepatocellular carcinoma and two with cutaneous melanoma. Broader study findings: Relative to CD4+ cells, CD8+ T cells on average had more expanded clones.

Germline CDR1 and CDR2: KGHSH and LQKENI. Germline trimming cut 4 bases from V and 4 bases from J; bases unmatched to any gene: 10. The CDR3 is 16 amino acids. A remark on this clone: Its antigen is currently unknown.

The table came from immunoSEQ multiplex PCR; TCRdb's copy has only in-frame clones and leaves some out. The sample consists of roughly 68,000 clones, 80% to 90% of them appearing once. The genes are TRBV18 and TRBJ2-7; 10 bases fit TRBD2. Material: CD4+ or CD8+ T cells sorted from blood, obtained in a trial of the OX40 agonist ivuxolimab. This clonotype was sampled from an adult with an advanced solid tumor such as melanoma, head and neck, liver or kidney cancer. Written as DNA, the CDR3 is TGTGCCAGCTCACTTTCGACTAGCGGGCGGACGTACGAGCAGTACTTC. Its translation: CASSLSTSGRTYEQYF.